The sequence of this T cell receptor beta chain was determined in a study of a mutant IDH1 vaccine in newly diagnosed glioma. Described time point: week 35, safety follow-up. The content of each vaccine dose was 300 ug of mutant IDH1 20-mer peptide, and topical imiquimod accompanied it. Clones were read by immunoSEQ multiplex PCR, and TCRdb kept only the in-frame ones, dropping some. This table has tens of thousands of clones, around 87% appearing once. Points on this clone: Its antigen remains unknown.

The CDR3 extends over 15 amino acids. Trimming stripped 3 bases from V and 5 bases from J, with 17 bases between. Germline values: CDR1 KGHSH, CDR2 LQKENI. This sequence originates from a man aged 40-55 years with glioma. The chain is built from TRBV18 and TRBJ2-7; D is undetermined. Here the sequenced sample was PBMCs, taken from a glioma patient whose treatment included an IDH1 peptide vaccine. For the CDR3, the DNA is TGTGCCAGCTCACCTTGGGTCTCAGTTACCAACGAGCAGTACTTC. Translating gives CASSPWVSVTNEQYF.